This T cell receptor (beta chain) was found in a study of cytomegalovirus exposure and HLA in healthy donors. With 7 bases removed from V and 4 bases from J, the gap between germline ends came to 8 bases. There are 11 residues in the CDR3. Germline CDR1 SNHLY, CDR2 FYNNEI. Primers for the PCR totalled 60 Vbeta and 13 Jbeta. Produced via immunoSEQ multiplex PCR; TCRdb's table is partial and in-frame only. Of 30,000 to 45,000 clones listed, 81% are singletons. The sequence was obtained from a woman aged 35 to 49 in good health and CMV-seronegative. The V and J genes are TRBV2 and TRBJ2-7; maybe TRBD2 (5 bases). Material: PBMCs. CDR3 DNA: TGTGCCAGCACTCGAGGGTACGAGCAGTACTTC. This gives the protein CASTRGYEQYF.